These T cell receptor beta chains were read from a single sample in a study of shared clonotypes between healthy human individuals. The data were produced by immunoSEQ multiplex PCR, yet TCRdb's version contains in-frame clones alone and is incomplete. The sample holds approximately 740,000 clones; more than 85% are singletons and the top ten take less than 25%. Input material: naive CD8+ T cells sorted from blood. All receptors derive from a man aged 30-40 years in good health. The CDR3 runs from the conserved cysteine through the conserved F or W. Fields, in order: V gene, D gene, J gene, clone size, CDR3 DNA, CDR3 protein. A D gene is named only where the DNA matches it firmly. Some rows mark clone size as missing; the rest say once, few, many or name a class of expanded clone.

TRBV6-1	-	TRBJ1-1	once	TGTGCCAGCAGTGATTTTCCAGGGTCAGTTGAAGCTTTCTTT	CASSDFPGSVEAFF
TRBV5-1	-	TRBJ2-3	-	TGCGCCAGCAGCTTGGCGGAGGTTGAGTTCACAGATACGCAGTATTTT	CASSLAEVEFTDTQYF
TRBV4-1	TRBD2	TRBJ2-3	-	TGCGCCAGCCGCGGGGGGATCGGCACAGATACGCAGTATTTT	CASRGGIGTDTQYF
TRBV7-2	TRBD1	TRBJ2-7	once	TGTGCCAGCAGCTTAGGCCCCCGACAGGGGTCGGTATACGAGCAGTACTTC	CASSLGPRQGSVYEQYF
TRBV15	TRBD2	TRBJ2-5	-	TGTGCCACCAGCAGAGGGTTAGCGGGGGTTCAAGAGACCCAGTACTTC	CATSRGLAGVQETQYF
TRBV28	-	TRBJ1-4	-	TGTGCCAGCAGTCCCATCGGGTCCAGGGGCGCTGGGGAAAATGAAAAACTGTTTTTT	CASSPIGSRGAGENEKLFF
TRBV11-2	-	TRBJ2-4	-	TGTGCCAGCAGCTTACAGCCCCTAGCCAAAAACATTCAGTACTTC	CASSLQPLAKNIQYF
TRBV7-2	-	TRBJ2-1	-	TGTGCCAGCAGCTTAGTCACAGGGAACAATGAGCAGTTCTTC	CASSLVTGNNEQFF
TRBV6-5	-	TRBJ1-5	-	TGTGCCAGCAGTTTAGGCCAGGGCTATAGCAATCAGCCCCAGCATTTT	CASSLGQGYSNQPQHF
TRBV7-8	-	TRBJ2-3	-	TGTGCCAGCAGCTTAGTTTCGCGGTCTAGCACAGATACGCAGTATTTT	CASSLVSRSSTDTQYF
TRBV7-9	-	TRBJ2-1	-	TGTGCCAGCAGCTTAGAGTACGGGGACCAGAGTATTGAGCAGTTCTTC	CASSLEYGDQSIEQFF
TRBV6-1	-	TRBJ1-1	-	TGTGCCAGCAGTGAAATGAGCGGGGGAAACACTGAAGCTTTCTTT	CASSEMSGGNTEAFF
TRBV28	-	TRBJ1-5	-	TGTGCCAGCAGTAGGTCAGTTATGCCCCAGCATTTT	CASSRSVMPQHF
TRBV28	-	TRBJ1-2	few	TGTGCCAGCAGTCTCAACTATGGCTACACCTTC	CASSLNYGYTF
TRBV28	TRBD1	TRBJ2-7	-	TGTGCCAGCAGTCTGACAGGGGACTACGAGCAGTACTTC	CASSLTGDYEQYF
TRBV23-1	TRBD1	TRBJ2-3	-	TGCGCCAGCAGTCAAACAGGGGACACAGATACGCAGTATTTT	CASSQTGDTDTQYF
TRBV7-8	TRBD1	TRBJ1-1	-	TGTGCCAGCAGCTGGGACAGGGCGAACACTGAAGCTTTCTTT	CASSWDRANTEAFF
TRBV6-1	-	TRBJ2-7	-	TGTGCCAGCAGTGACAGGTTTTCCGAGCAGTACTTC	CASSDRFSEQYF
TRBV6-1	-	TRBJ2-7	-	TGTGCCACCGACGAAACTGGGGTCTACGAGCAGTACTTC	CATDETGVYEQYF
TRBV19	TRBD1	TRBJ2-7	once	TGTGCCAGTAGTATCCGCCAGGGACAGGGGGCGCCGCGGGACGAGCAGTACTTC	CASSIRQGQGAPRDEQYF
TRBV5-3	-	TRBJ1-2	-	TGTGCCAGAAGCTTGGACGGCACCGGCTACACCTTC	CARSLDGTGYTF
TRBV27	TRBD2	TRBJ2-7	-	TGTGCCACCGGACTAGCGGAGACCTACGAGCAGTACTTC	CATGLAETYEQYF
TRBV27	-	TRBJ2-7	-	TGTGCCAGCAGTCAGACCAGCTCCTACGAGCAGTACTTC	CASSQTSSYEQYF
TRBV5-1	-	TRBJ2-7	-	TGCGCCAGCAGCGCGACTGTCGGGGCTCCCTACGAGCAGTACTTC	CASSATVGAPYEQYF
TRBV6-1	TRBD1	TRBJ2-5	-	TGTGCCAGCAGTGAAGAGGTAGGGACAGGGTACCAAGAGACCCAGTACTTC	CASSEEVGTGYQETQYF
TRBV28	-	TRBJ2-7	-	TGTGCCAGCAGCCCAACACAAACGGGAAAAACCTACGAGCAGTACTTC	CASSPTQTGKTYEQYF
TRBV29-1	TRBD2	TRBJ2-5	once	TGCAGCGTACCGGGACTAGACTTTGGGGAAGAGACCCAGTACTTC	CSVPGLDFGEETQYF